This TCR beta chain was captured in a study of blood T cell repertoires in COVID-19. Study in general: The United States, Italy and Spain provided the acute and convalescent COVID-19 samples. PBMCs, B-cell-depleted T cells, or T cells were the source of the cDNA or gDNA that made up the material.

Trimming took 5 bases from V and 8 from J, leaving 15 bases between them. This CDR3 region has 13 residues. Germline CDR1 reads MNHEY; CDR2 reads SVGAGI. Authors' processing steps: Counts of nucleated cells, estimated from reference gene primer amplification, were obtained. The data were produced by immunoSEQ multiplex PCR, yet TCRdb's version contains in-frame clones alone and is incomplete. V and J calls and clone size come straight from that table; D and trimming were deduced from the DNA. The sample records fewer than 200,000 clones, around 87% being singletons. This receptor was taken from a man aged 35 to 55 with active or convalescent COVID-19. The sample was peripheral blood. The chain joins TRBV6-5 to TRBJ1-2, with a weak D call TRBD1 (5 bases). The CDR3 region is CASSNRDSNGYTF. The DNA for the CDR3 is TGTGCCAGCAGTAACCGGGACTCCAACGGCTACACCTTC.